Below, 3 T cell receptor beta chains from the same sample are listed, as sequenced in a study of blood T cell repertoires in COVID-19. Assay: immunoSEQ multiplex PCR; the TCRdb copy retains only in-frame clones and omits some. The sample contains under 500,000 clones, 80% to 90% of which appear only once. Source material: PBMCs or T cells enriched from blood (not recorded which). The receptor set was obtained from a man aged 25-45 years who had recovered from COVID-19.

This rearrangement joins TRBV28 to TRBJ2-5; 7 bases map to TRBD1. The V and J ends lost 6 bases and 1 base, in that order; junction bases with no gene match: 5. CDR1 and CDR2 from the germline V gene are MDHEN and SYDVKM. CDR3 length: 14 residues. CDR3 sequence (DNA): TGTGCCAGCAGGCTACAGGGGCTCCAAGAGACCCAGTACTTC. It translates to CASRLQGLQETQYF.

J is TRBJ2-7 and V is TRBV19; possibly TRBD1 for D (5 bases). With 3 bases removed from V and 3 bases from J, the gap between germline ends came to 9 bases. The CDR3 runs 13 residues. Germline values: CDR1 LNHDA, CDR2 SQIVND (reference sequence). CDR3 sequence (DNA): TGTGCCAGTAGTATGCAGGGAAACTACGAGCAGTACTTC. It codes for CASSMQGNYEQYF.

The CDR3 DNA is TGTGCCAGCAGTGATCCCGGGACTAGCGGGGGCTCCTACGAGCAGTACTTC. This sequence encodes CASSDPGTSGGSYEQYF. This chain connects TRBV2 to TRBJ2-7, with 14 bases fitting TRBD2. CDR1 and CDR2 (germline): SNHLY, FYNNEI. V lost 3 bases, J lost 0 bases, and 4 bases stayed unmatched. The CDR3 runs 17 residues.